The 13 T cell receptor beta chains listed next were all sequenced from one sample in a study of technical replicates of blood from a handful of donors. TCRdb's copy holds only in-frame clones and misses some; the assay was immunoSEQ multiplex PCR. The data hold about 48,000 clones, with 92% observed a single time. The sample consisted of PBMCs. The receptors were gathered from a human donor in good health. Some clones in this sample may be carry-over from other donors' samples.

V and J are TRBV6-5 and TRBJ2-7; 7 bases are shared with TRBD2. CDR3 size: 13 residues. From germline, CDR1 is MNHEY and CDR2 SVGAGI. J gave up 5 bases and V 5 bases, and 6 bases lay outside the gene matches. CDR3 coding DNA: TGTGCCAGCAGTCCCGTGGCGGGGGACGAGCAGTACTTC. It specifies CASSPVAGDEQYF.

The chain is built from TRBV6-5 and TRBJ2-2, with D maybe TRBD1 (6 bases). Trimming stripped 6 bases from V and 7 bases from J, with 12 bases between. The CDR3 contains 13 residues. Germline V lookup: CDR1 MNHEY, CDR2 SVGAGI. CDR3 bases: TGTGCCAGCAGATTGACAGGTCTCGGGGAGCTGTTTTTT. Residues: CASRLTGLGELFF.

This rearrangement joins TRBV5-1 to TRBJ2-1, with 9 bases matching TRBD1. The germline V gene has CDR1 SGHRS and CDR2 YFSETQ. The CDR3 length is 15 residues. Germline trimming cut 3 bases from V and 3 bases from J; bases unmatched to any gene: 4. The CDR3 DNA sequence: TGCGCCAGCAGCTGGGAGACAGGGGGCTACAATGAGCAGTTCTTC. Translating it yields CASSWETGGYNEQFF.

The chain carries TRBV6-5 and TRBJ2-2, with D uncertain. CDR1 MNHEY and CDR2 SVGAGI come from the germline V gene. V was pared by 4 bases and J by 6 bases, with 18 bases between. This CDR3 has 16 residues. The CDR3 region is CASSLTFPEVSGELFF. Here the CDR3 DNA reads TGTGCCAGCAGTTTAACCTTCCCCGAGGTCTCCGGGGAGCTGTTTTTT.

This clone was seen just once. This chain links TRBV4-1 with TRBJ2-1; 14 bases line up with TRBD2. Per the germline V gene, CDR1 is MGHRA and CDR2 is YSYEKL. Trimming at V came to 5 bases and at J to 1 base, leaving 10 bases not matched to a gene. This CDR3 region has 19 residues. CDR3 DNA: TGCGCCAGCAGCAACTTCGGGACTAGCGGGAGTCGGTCCTACAATGAGCAGTTCTTC. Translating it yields CASSNFGTSGSRSYNEQFF.

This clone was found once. The CDR3 sequence: CASSSSPRLAGNVFYEQYF. In DNA, the CDR3 is TGTGCCAGCAGCTCAAGCCCACGACTAGCGGGGAACGTCTTCTACGAGCAGTACTTC. This rearrangement joins TRBV5-6 to TRBJ2-7, with 11 bases identical to TRBD2. CDR3 length: 19 residues. The germline gives CDR1 SGHDT, CDR2 YYEEEE. Trimming cost V 3 bases and J 3 bases; bases outside gene matches: 17. Looking up the rest from reference TRBV5-6 and TRBJ2-7 gives the full variable domain: DAGVTQSPTHLIKTRGQQVTLRCSPKSGHDTVSWYQQALGQGPQFIFQYYEEEERQRGNFPDRFSGHQFPNYSSELNVNALLLGDSALYLCASSSSPRLAGNVFYEQYFGPGTRLTVT.

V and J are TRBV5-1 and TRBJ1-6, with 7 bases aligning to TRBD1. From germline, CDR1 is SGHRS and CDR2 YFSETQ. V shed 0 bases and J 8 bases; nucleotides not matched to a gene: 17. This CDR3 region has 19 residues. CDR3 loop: CASSLAAMGRGSFYSPLHF. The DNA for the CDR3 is TGCGCCAGCAGCTTGGCCGCGATGGGCAGGGGGAGTTTTTATTCACCCCTCCACTTT.

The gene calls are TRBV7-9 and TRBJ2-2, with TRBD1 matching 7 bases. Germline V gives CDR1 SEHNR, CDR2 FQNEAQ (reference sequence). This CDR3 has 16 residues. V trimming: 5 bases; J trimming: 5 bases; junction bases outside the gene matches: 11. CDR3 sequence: CASSPPGGRETGELFF. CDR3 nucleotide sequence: TGTGCCAGCAGCCCCCCAGGGGGAAGGGAAACCGGGGAGCTGTTTTTT.

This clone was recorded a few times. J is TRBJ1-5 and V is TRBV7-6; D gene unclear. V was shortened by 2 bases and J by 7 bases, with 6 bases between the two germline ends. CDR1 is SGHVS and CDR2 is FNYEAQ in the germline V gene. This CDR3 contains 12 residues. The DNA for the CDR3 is TGTGCCAGCAGCTTACCTGGCCAGCCCCAGCATTTT. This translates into CASSLPGQPQHF.

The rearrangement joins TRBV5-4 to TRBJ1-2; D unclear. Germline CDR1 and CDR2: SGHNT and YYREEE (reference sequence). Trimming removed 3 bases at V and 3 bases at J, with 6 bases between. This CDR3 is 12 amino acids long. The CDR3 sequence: CASSSDYYGYTF. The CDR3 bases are TGTGCCAGCAGCTCCGACTACTATGGCTACACCTTC.

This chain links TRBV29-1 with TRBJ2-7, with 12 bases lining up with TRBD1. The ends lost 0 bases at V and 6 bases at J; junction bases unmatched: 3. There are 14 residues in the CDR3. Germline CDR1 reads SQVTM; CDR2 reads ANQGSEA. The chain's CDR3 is CSVEEGQGAAEQYF. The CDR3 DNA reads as TGCAGCGTTGAAGAGGGACAGGGGGCAGCCGAGCAGTACTTC.

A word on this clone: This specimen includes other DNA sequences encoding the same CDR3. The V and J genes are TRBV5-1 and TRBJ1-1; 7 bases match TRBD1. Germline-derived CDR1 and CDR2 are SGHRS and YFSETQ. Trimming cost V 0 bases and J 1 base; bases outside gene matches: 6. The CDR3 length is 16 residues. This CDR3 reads CASSLGRGRGNTEAFF. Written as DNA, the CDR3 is TGCGCCAGCAGCTTGGGGAGGGGGCGCGGGAACACTGAAGCTTTCTTT.

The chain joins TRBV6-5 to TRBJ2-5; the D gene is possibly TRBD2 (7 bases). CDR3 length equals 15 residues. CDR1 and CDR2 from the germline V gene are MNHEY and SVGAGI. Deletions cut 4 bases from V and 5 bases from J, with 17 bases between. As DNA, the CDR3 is TGTGCCAGCAGTTTGCGCGGGGGCTATGCGGAGACCCAGTACTTC. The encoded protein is CASSLRGGYAETQYF.